The clone carrying this TCR beta chain was recorded a few times. TCRdb keeps only in-frame clones here, not all; method: immunoSEQ multiplex PCR. This table holds more than 12,000 clones, about two thirds found once. These data come from a study of cytotoxic CD8 clonotypes in ibrutinib-treated CLL. Sequences were derived from PBMCs, sampled before ibrutinib treatment. This sequence was found in a human donor with chronic lymphocytic leukemia.

CDR3 sequence: CASSATGEQPQHF. Here the CDR3 DNA reads TGCGCCAGCAGTGCGACAGGGGAGCAGCCCCAGCATTTT. The chain is built from TRBV10-2 and TRBJ1-5; 8 bases align to TRBD1. The CDR3 has 13 residues. Unmatched junction bases numbered 3, after V lost 4 bases and J lost 7 bases. CDR1 is WSHSY, CDR2 SAAADI, per germline.